The clone carrying this T cell receptor (delta chain) has only a few counts. A far larger clone differs by one base, so this is likely a read error. At the DNA level, this CDR3 is encoded by other sequences in the same sample as well. This record comes from a study of gamma-delta T cells after stem cell transplantation. TCRdb re-called clones from the RT-PCR reads via CATT. The sample includes 450 to 600 delta-chain clones, around 15% of them seen just once. In germline, CDR1 is GEAIGNYY, CDR2 EKD. This CDR3 has 19 residues. After removal of 1 base from V and 0 bases from J, the junction contained 7 bases not matched to a gene.

The chain links TRDV2 to TRDJ3; 8 positions match TRDD3. This TCR came from a human donor. It is not recorded whose cells these are; they may come from a transplant donor. The sample comprised gamma-delta T cells. DNA for the CDR3: TGTGCCTGTGACACTGCTGGGGGACCTAGCTCCTGGGACACCCGACAGATGTTTTTC. As protein: CACDTAGGPSSWDTRQMFF.